The 28 T cell receptor beta chains presented below share a single source sample, sequenced in a study of T-cell reconstitution after alpha-beta-depleted transplantation in children. For TCRbeta, the library was prepared with unique molecular identifiers. TCRdb ran MiXCR on the PCR reads and lists one entry per CDR3 protein. The sample records about 260,000 distinct CDR3 sequences, less than 9% being singletons. The sequencing here drew on PBMCs, mostly from graft donor cells, taken 180 days after TCRalphabeta/CD19-depleted stem cell transplant. The receptors shown here come from a male patient between 10 and 17 years old who had a stem cell transplant for acute lymphoblastic leukemia, so the T cells may come from the graft donor.

This clonotype was picked up many times. DNA of the CDR3: TGTGCCAGCAGTCCTGGACAGGGGGGCACAGATACGCAGTATTTT. This codes for CASSPGQGGTDTQYF. The rearrangement uses TRBV12-3 or TRBV12-4 and TRBJ2-3, with 10 bases identical to TRBD1. Unmatched junction bases numbered 3, after V lost 5 bases and J lost 1 base. The length of the CDR3 is 15 residues.

This clonotype was recorded many times. The rearrangement links TRBV10-3 to TRBJ2-7, with 9 bases lining up with TRBD2. Trimming at V came to 10 bases and at J to 2 bases, leaving 9 bases not matched to a gene. There are 14 residues in the CDR3. Germline assignment: CDR1 ENHRY and CDR2 SYGVKD. CDR3 in amino acids: CATNPGLATYEQYF. CDR3 DNA: TGTGCCACTAACCCGGGACTAGCCACCTACGAGCAGTACTTC.

In its sample, this clonotype was seen many times. V usage is TRBV10-3 and J usage is TRBJ2-5; TRBD1 agrees at 7 bases. V gave up 8 bases and J gave up 3 bases; unmatched junction bases: 3. The CDR3 loop spans 12 amino acids. Germline-derived CDR1 and CDR2 are ENHRY and SYGVKD. This CDR3 is CAIAGTEETQYF. The CDR3 bases are TGTGCCATCGCTGGGACAGAAGAGACCCAGTACTTC.

This clonotype came up many times. This sequence joins TRBV5-1 and TRBJ2-3; 9 bases align to TRBD2. V lost 2 bases, J lost 0 bases, and 4 bases stayed unmatched. CDR1 and CDR2 from the germline V gene are SGHRS and YFSETQ. There are 16 residues in the CDR3. CDR3 amino acids: CASSLTSGGSTDTQYF. CDR3 DNA: TGCGCCAGCAGCTTAACCAGCGGGGGGAGCACAGATACGCAGTATTTT.

This clonotype was observed many times. The rearrangement uses TRBV12-3 or TRBV12-4 and TRBJ2-2; 9 bases are shared with TRBD2. CDR3 length equals 17 residues. J gave up 4 bases and V 2 bases, and 8 bases lay outside the gene matches. CDR3 sequence: CASSLSLGGRGTGELFF. The CDR3 DNA reads TGTGCCAGCAGTTTATCGCTAGGCGGGAGGGGCACCGGGGAGCTGTTTTTT.

Many counts were recorded for this clonotype. The V call is TRBV5-6, the J call TRBJ1-5; 9 nucleotides match TRBD1. Germline V gene sequence: CDR1 SGHDT, CDR2 YYEEEE. The V and J ends lost 4 bases and 2 bases, in that order; junction bases with no gene match: 10. This CDR3 has 17 amino acids. CDR3 in DNA: TGTGCCAGCAGCCTCACCGGACAGGGGATCGGCAATCAGCCCCAGCATTTT. Translation gives CASSLTGQGIGNQPQHF.

This clonotype was detected many times. The chain has TRBV28 and TRBJ1-2, with D unclear. The CDR3 has 14 amino acids. Germline assignment: CDR1 MDHEN and CDR2 SYDVKM. Deletions cut 2 bases from V and 1 base from J, with 8 bases between. CDR3 DNA: TGTGCCAGCAGTTTAGACCAATTTAACTATGGCTACACCTTC. Its protein is CASSLDQFNYGYTF.

In its sample, this clonotype was seen many times. This sequence joins TRBV5-1 and TRBJ1-2; D unresolved. This CDR3 has 13 amino acids. Germline assignment: CDR1 SGHRS and CDR2 YFSETQ. Trimming removed 0 bases from V and 4 bases from J, with 7 bases in between. CDR3 protein: CASSLEARYGYTF. Here the CDR3 DNA reads TGCGCCAGCAGCTTGGAGGCTCGCTATGGCTACACCTTC. The variable domain in full, with the rest retrieved from reference TRBV5-1 and TRBJ1-2, is KAGVTQTPRYLIKTRGQQVTLSCSPISGHRSVSWYQQTPGQGLQFLFEYFSETQRNKGNFPGRFSGRQFSNSRSEMNVSTLELGDSALYLCASSLEARYGYTFGSGTRLTVV.

In this sample, this clonotype turned up many times. The germline gene is not matched at one end of the junction; a read error may be the cause. The chain links TRBV7-2 to TRBJ1-1, with 7 bases fitting TRBD1. This CDR3 spans 15 amino acids. CDR1 is SGHTA and CDR2 is FQGNSA in the germline V gene. The DNA of the CDR3 is TGTGCCAGCACCCGGGACAGCTCGCGGAACTCTGAAGCTTTCTTT. Encoded protein: CASTRDSSRNSEAFF.

About this clonotype itself: A much larger clone sits a single nucleotide away, making a read error possible. The chain joins TRBV6-1 to TRBJ2-7; D possibly matches TRBD1 or TRBD2 (6 bases each). Per germline, CDR1 MNHNS and CDR2 SASEGT. This CDR3 spans 15 amino acids. Trimming took off 6 bases at V and 5 bases at J, with 20 bases between the two ends. The chain's CDR3 is CASRAGGGALDEQYF. CDR3 coding DNA: TGTGCCAGCAGAGCCGGGGGCGGGGCTTTGGACGAGCAGTACTTC.

This clonotype has more than one count but fewer than ten. The gene calls are TRBV6-1 and TRBJ2-3; TRBD1 might be the D (5 bases). This CDR3 comprises 17 residues. Trimming removed 6 bases at V and 0 bases at J, with 19 bases between. Germline values: CDR1 MNHNS, CDR2 SASEGT. In DNA form, the CDR3 reads TGTGCCAGCAGCCAGCTAGGTCTGGGGCCTAGCACAGATACGCAGTATTTT. Translated: CASSQLGLGPSTDTQYF.

This clonotype has ten or more counts. The chain is built from TRBV5-1 and TRBJ2-7; 7 bases map to TRBD1. This CDR3 has 15 amino acids. Germline CDR1 is SGHRS and CDR2 is YFSETQ. Unmatched junction bases numbered 8, after V lost 3 bases and J lost 2 bases. The CDR3 is CASSYRTGQTYEQYF. The CDR3 nucleotides read TGCGCCAGCAGCTACAGGACGGGACAGACCTACGAGCAGTACTTC.

The J gene is TRBJ2-7, the V gene TRBV10-2, with TRBD1 identical over 7 bases. Trimming took 4 bases from V and 4 from J; bases not matched to a gene: 10. The CDR3 runs to 15 residues. The germline CDR1 and CDR2 sequences are WSHSY and SAAADI. CDR3 in amino acids: CASSAARDRVYEQYF. CDR3 DNA: TGCGCCAGCAGTGCAGCCAGAGACAGGGTTTACGAGCAGTACTTC.

The sample holds many counts of this clonotype. The chain couples TRBV12-3 or TRBV12-4 to TRBJ2-4, with 10 bases fitting TRBD1. The CDR3 contains 17 residues. Unmatched junction bases numbered 10, after V lost 2 bases and J lost 6 bases. CDR3 nucleotides: TGTGCCAGCAGTTTACCAACTCCGACAGGGGGCTCAAACATTCAGTACTTC. Translated: CASSLPTPTGGSNIQYF.

At least ten counts were recorded for this clonotype. The gene calls are TRBV6-2 or TRBV6-3 and TRBJ2-7; no definite D call. This CDR3 comprises 14 residues. V lost 2 bases and J lost 3, with 11 bases in between. The germline gives CDR1 MNHEY, CDR2 SVGEGT. The CDR3 sequence is CASSYGPGYYEQYF. CDR3 nucleotides: TGTGCCAGCAGTTACGGTCCCGGCTACTACGAGCAGTACTTC.

Comments on this clonotype: This sequence may be a read error, since a much larger clone differs from it by one base. The chain is built from TRBV2 and TRBJ2-1, with D perhaps TRBD2 (5 bases). From germline, CDR1 is SNHLY and CDR2 FYNNEI. CDR3 length equals 13 residues. Here the CDR3 DNA reads TGTGCCAGCAGTCTCAAACTAGAGAATGACCAGTTCTTC. Its translation is CASSLKLENDQFF.

In this sample, this clonotype turned up a few times. The rearrangement uses TRBV6-1 and TRBJ1-1; no firm D call. The CDR3 loop spans 13 amino acids. CDR1 is MNHNS, CDR2 SASEGT, per germline. The V gene lost 7 bases and the J gene lost 1 base, with 10 bases spanning the gap. The CDR3: CASNLRENTEAFF. The CDR3 DNA sequence: TGTGCCAGCAACCTAAGGGAGAACACTGAAGCTTTCTTT.

This clonotype has a count of ten or more. The genes are TRBV2 and TRBJ2-2; D tentatively fits TRBD1 or TRBD2 (5 bases each). CDR1 is SNHLY and CDR2 is FYNNEI in the germline V gene. V dropped 2 bases and J dropped 0 bases, with 13 bases sitting between them. This CDR3 is 17 amino acids long. The CDR3 loop reads CASSERRTSPNTGELFF. The CDR3 DNA follows: TGTGCCAGCAGTGAAAGGAGGACATCTCCGAACACCGGGGAGCTGTTTTTT.

In its sample, this clonotype was seen a few times. This rearrangement joins TRBV3-1 to TRBJ2-1, with TRBD2 identical over 12 bases. The CDR3 length is 16 residues. The V gene's germline CDR1 is LGHDT and CDR2 YNNKEL (reference sequence). Trimming cost V 5 bases and J 2 bases; bases outside gene matches: 4. The CDR3 DNA reads as TGTGCCAGCAGCTTACTAGCGGGAGGTCCCTACAATGAGCAGTTCTTC. It translates to CASSLLAGGPYNEQFF.

This clonotype was seen many times. The chain is built from TRBV28 and TRBJ1-5; 8 positions match TRBD1. The J segment lost 7 bases and the V segment lost 5 bases, leaving 10 bases of the junction unmatched. In germline, CDR1 is MDHEN, CDR2 SYDVKM. CDR3 length: 15 amino acids. The CDR3 coding sequence is TGTGCCAGCAGTCCGCTTCAGGGGGCCTGGCAGCCCCAGCATTTT. It translates to CASSPLQGAWQPQHF.

This clonotype was detected ten times or more. The chain is built from TRBV11-2 and TRBJ1-5, with D possibly being TRBD1 (6 bases). Deletions cut 2 bases from V and 6 bases from J, with 11 bases between. Germline CDR1 is SGHAT and CDR2 is FQNNGV. The CDR3 loop spans 14 amino acids. The CDR3 is CASSLLGGLQPQHF. Here the CDR3 DNA reads TGTGCCAGCAGCTTATTGGGGGGGCTTCAGCCCCAGCATTTT. Full variable domain (missing parts from reference TRBV11-2 and TRBJ1-5): EAGVAQSPRYKIIEKRQSVAFWCNPISGHATLYWYQQILGQGPKLLIQFQNNGVVDDSQLPKDRFSAERLKGVDSTLKIQPAKLEDSAVYLCASSLLGGLQPQHFGDGTRLSIL.

This clonotype was observed many times. The V gene is TRBV29-1, the J gene TRBJ2-1; the match to TRBD2 covers 9 bases. With 5 bases clipped from V and 15 bases from J, the junction kept 14 bases outside the gene matches. The CDR3 runs 13 residues. Germline V gives CDR1 SQVTM, CDR2 ANQGSEA. The CDR3 spells CSVSGTSSGEAFF. Here the CDR3 DNA reads TGCAGCGTTTCCGGGACTAGCAGCGGGGAGGCGTTCTTC.

This clonotype was detected ten times or more. The V and J genes are TRBV9 and TRBJ2-3, with D perhaps given as TRBD1 or TRBD2 (5 bases each). Per the germline V gene, CDR1 is SGDLS and CDR2 is YYNGEE. The CDR3 covers 15 residues. Trimming left V 1 base short and J 3 bases short, with 12 bases between. The CDR3 is CASSVIGGKTDTQYF. The CDR3 DNA sequence: TGTGCCAGCAGCGTAATTGGGGGTAAGACAGATACGCAGTATTTT.

This clonotype showed up many times. This chain links TRBV5-4 with TRBJ1-1; no reliable D call. V was pared by 1 base and J by 7 bases, with 8 bases between. This CDR3 has 12 residues. The germline V gene has CDR1 SGHNT and CDR2 YYREEE (reference sequence). The DNA of the CDR3 is TGTGCCAGCAGCTTGAGCCCTCTTGAAGCTTTCTTT. Encoded protein: CASSLSPLEAFF.

This clonotype was seen at least ten times. This chain uses TRBV29-1 with TRBJ2-7, with 7 bases that match TRBD1. The CDR3 loop spans 12 amino acids. V was pared by 5 bases and J by 0 bases, with 1 base of the junction left unmatched. CDR1 is SQVTM and CDR2 is ANQGSEA in the germline V gene. CDR3 sequence: CSVRDSSYEQYF. The CDR3, as DNA: TGCAGCGTTCGGGACAGCTCCTACGAGCAGTACTTC.

This clonotype was observed a handful of times. The rearrangement uses TRBV7-8 and TRBJ2-3; TRBD2 matches 14 bases. With V trimmed by 3 bases and J by 0 bases, 5 bases remained unmatched. Germline assignment: CDR1 SGHVS and CDR2 FQNEAQ. This CDR3 region has 18 residues. CDR3 nucleotides: TGTGCCAGCAGCTTGGGACTAGCGGGGGCCTCTAGCACAGATACGCAGTATTTT. Translating gives CASSLGLAGASSTDTQYF.

At least ten counts were recorded for this clonotype. The chain has TRBV5-1 and TRBJ2-5; 9 nucleotides align to TRBD1. J was trimmed by 5 bases and V by 0 bases; bases with no gene match: 5. The CDR3 covers 15 residues. Germline V gene lookup returns CDR1 SGHRS and CDR2 YFSETQ. This CDR3 is CASSLGDRVAETQYF. CDR3 sequence (DNA): TGCGCCAGCAGCTTGGGGGACAGGGTAGCGGAGACCCAGTACTTC.

The table lists this clonotype with many counts. The J gene is TRBJ1-4, the V gene TRBV4-3; D is possibly TRBD1 (6 bases). Germline CDR1 is LGHNA and CDR2 is YSLEER. The ends were cut back, 4 bases at V and 3 bases at J, with 15 bases in the middle. The CDR3 runs 16 residues. CDR3: CASSRGLGDSNEKLFF. CDR3 coding DNA: TGCGCCAGCAGCCGGGGGCTGGGGGACTCTAATGAAAAACTGTTTTTT.